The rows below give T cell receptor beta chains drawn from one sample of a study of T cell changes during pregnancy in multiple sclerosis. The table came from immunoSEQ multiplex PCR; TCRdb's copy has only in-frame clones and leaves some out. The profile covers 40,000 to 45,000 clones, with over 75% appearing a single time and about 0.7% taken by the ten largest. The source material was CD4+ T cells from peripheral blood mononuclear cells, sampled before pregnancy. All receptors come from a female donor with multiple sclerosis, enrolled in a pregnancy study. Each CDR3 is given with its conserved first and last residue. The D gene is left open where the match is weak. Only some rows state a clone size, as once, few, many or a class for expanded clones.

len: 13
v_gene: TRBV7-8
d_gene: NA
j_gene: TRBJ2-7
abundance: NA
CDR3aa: CASSLGRSYEQYF
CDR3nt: TGTGCCAGCAGCTTAGGTAGAAGCTACGAGCAGTACTTC

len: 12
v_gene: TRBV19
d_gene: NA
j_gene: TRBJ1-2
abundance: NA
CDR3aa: CATRTASYGYTF
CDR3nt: TGTGCCACCAGGACAGCGAGCTATGGCTACACCTTC

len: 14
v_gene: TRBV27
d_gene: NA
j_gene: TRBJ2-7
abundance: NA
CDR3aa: CASSPRGSIYEQYF
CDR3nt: TGTGCTAGCAGCCCACGAGGTAGCATCTACGAGCAGTACTTC

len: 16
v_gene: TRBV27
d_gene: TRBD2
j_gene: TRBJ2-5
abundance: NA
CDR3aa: CASRLLGSGGQETQYF
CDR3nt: TGTGCCAGCAGACTCCTGGGTAGCGGGGGTCAAGAGACCCAGTACTTC

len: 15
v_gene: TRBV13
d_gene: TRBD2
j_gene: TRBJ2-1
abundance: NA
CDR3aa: CASSWIAGVGNEQFF
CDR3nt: TGTGCCAGCAGCTGGATAGCGGGAGTGGGGAATGAGCAGTTCTTC

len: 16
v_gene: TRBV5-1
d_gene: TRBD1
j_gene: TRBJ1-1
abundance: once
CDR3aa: CASSLDYRGRNTEAFF
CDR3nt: TGCGCCAGCAGCTTGGATTACAGGGGAAGGAACACTGAAGCTTTCTTT

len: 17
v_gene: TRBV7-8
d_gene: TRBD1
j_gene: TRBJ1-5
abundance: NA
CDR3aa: CASSSYGGQGRSQPQHF
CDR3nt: TGTGCCAGCAGCTCTTACGGCGGACAGGGAAGGAGTCAGCCCCAGCATTTT

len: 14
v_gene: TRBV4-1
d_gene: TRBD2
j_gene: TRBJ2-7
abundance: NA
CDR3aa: CASRASGRSYEQYF
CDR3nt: TGCGCCAGCAGGGCTAGCGGGAGATCTTACGAGCAGTACTTC

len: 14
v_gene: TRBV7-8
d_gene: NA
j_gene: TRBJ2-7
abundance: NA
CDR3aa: CASSLPGSGSQQYF
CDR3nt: TGTGCCAGCAGCTTACCAGGGTCAGGTAGTCAGCAGTACTTC

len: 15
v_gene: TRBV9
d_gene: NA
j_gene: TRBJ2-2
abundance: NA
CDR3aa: CASSDKRANTGELFF
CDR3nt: TGTGCCAGCAGCGACAAGAGGGCAAACACCGGGGAGCTGTTTTTT

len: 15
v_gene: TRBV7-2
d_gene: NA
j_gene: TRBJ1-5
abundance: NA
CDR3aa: CASSLVSGRNQPQHF
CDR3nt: TGTGCCAGCAGCTTAGTGTCAGGGAGGAATCAGCCCCAGCATTTT